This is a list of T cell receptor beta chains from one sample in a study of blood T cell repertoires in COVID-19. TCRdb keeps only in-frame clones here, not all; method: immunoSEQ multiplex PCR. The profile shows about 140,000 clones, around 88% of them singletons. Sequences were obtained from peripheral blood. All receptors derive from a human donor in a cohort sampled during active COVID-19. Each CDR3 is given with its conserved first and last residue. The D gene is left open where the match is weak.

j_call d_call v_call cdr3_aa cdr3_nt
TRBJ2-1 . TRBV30 CAWTPGSASSYNEQFF TGTGCCTGGACCCCCGGGAGTGCTAGCTCCTACAATGAGCAGTTCTTC
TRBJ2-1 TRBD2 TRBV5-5 CASSRGTSGGNEQFF TGTGCCAGCAGCCGCGGGACTAGCGGGGGTAATGAGCAGTTCTTC
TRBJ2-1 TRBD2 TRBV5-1 CASSIGTSGSSSSYNEQFF TGCGCCAGCAGCATCGGGACTAGCGGGAGCTCGAGCTCCTACAATGAGCAGTTCTTC
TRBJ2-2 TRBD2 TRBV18 CASSPNLAGGVANTGELFF TGTGCCAGCTCACCTAATCTGGCGGGAGGGGTCGCGAACACCGGGGAGCTGTTTTTT
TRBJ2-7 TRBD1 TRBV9 CASSVEQGGWQYF TGTGCCAGCAGCGTAGAACAGGGGGGTTGGCAGTACTTC
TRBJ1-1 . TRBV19 CASSIGGALNTEAFF TGTGCCAGTAGTATAGGCGGAGCCCTGAACACTGAAGCTTTCTTT
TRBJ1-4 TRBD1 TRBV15 CATSRPQHRGRWEKLFF TGTGCCACCAGCAGACCTCAGCACAGGGGGCGTTGGGAAAAACTGTTTTTT
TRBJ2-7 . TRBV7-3 CASSQEPLSYEQYF TGTGCCAGCAGCCAAGAGCCCCTGTCCTACGAGCAGTACTTC
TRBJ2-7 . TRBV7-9 CASSAGDEQYF TGTGCCAGCAGCGCCGGGGACGAGCAGTACTTC
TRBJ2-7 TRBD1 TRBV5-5 CASSLNDRESYEQYF TGTGCCAGCAGCTTGAATGACAGGGAGAGCTACGAGCAGTACTTC